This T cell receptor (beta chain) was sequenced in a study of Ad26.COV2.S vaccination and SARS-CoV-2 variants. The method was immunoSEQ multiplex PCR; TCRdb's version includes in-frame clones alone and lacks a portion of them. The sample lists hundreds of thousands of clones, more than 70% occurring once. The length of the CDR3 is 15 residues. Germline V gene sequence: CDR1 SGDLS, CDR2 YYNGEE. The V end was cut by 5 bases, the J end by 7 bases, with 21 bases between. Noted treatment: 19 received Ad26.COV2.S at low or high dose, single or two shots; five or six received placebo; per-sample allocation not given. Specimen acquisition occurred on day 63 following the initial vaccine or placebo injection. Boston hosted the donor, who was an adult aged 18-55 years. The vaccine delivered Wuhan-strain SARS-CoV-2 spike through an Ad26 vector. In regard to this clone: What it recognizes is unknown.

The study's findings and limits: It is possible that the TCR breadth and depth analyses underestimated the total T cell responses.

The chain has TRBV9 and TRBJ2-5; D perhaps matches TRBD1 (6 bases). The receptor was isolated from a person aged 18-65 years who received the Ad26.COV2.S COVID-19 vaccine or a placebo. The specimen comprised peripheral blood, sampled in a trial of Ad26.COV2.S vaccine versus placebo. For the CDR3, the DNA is TGTGCCAGCAGTGAGAGGCAGGGGTCGGTTGGGACCCAGTACTTC. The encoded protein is CASSERQGSVGTQYF.